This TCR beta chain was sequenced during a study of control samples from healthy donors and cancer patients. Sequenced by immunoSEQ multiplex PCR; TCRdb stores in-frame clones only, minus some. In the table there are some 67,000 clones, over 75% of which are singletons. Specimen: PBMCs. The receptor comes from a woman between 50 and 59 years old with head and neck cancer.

CDR3 DNA sequence: TGTGCCACCAGCAGAGGACAGGGCGCCGATACGCAGTATTTT. Translated: CATSRGQGADTQYF. This chain connects TRBV15 to TRBJ2-3; 7 nucleotides match TRBD1. Germline V gives CDR1 LNHNV, CDR2 YYDKDF (reference sequence). V was pared by 1 base and J by 6 bases, with 4 bases of the junction left unmatched. This CDR3 comprises 14 residues. Combining the CDR3 with reference TRBV15 and TRBJ2-3 gives the whole variable domain DAMVIQNPRYQVTQFGKPVTLSCSQTLNHNVMYWYQQKSSQAPKLLFHYYDKDFNNEADTPDNFQSRRPNTSFCFLDIRSPGLGDTAMYLCATSRGQGADTQYFGPGTRLTVL.